Listed here are 9 T cell receptor beta chains from one sample, sequenced in a study of CD8 T cells in ankylosing spondylitis (dated by TCRdb to 2017 to 2019). The library was produced with 5' RACE. Sequencer: Illumina HiSeq 2500. TCRdb reprocessing: public reads trimmed at Q25 with fastp, clones called with MiXCR, in-frame beta chains kept. Under each unique CDR3 protein, matching rows form one entry showing the most common genes and DNA. The sample yields some 240,000 distinct CDR3 sequences; 20% to 30% were counted once. The biggest ten clones account for approximately 0.61% of the sample. What was sequenced was blood, either unsorted or a sorted T cell fraction (not recorded which). These receptors originate from a male donor with ankylosing spondylitis or in good health (not recorded which).

This chain uses TRBV6-5 with TRBJ2-1; 9 bases are a match to TRBD2. The CDR3 sequence is 14 residues long. After removal of 0 bases from V and 8 bases from J, the junction contained 2 bases not matched to a gene. The germline V gene has CDR1 MNHEY and CDR2 SVGAGI. The CDR3 nucleotides are TGTGCCAGCAGTTACTCAGGCGGGGGGGATGAGCAGTTCTTC. Its translation: CASSYSGGGDEQFF.

The rearrangement links TRBV27 to TRBJ1-5, with unresolved D. The CDR3 spans 14 residues. V was clipped by 2 bases and J by 3 bases, with 8 bases between them. The V gene's germline CDR1 is MNHEY and CDR2 SMNVEV (reference sequence). CDR3 residues: CASSLENNNQPQHF. The CDR3 nucleotides read TGTGCCAGCAGTTTAGAGAATAACAATCAGCCCCAGCATTTT.

This clonotype is a singleton in its sample. CDR3 coding DNA: TGCAGTGTCCCGGACAGAACCGGGGAGCTGTTTTTT. This codes for CSVPDRTGELFF. This chain uses TRBV20-1 with TRBJ2-2, with D perhaps TRBD1 (6 bases). Trimming shortened V by 7 bases and J by 5 bases, and 11 bases separated the two germline ends. Germline CDR1 is DFQATT and CDR2 is SNEGSKA (reference sequence). The CDR3 spans 12 residues.

J is TRBJ2-1 and V is TRBV20-1, with 9 nucleotides matching TRBD2. The CDR3 is 15 amino acids. Trimming at V came to 3 bases and at J to 4 bases, leaving 7 bases not matched to a gene. The V gene's germline CDR1 is DFQATT and CDR2 SNEGSKA (reference sequence). CDR3 DNA: TGCAGTGCTAGGGGGAGCGGGGGGCTTTACAATGAGCAGTTCTTC. It encodes CSARGSGGLYNEQFF.

This clonotype has ten or more counts. The genes are TRBV11-2 and TRBJ2-5; D may match TRBD1 or TRBD2 (5 bases each). The V gene lost 2 bases and the J gene lost 4 bases, with 17 bases spanning the gap. Germline V gene sequence: CDR1 SGHAT, CDR2 FQNNGV. This CDR3 is 16 amino acids long. CDR3 loop: CASSLSWGPQRETQYF. CDR3 bases: TGTGCCAGCAGCTTATCGTGGGGACCGCAGCGAGAGACCCAGTACTTC.

This chain joins TRBV5-1 and TRBJ2-1; 9 nucleotides align to TRBD2. Trimming cost V 3 bases and J 0 bases; bases outside gene matches: 7. Germline V gives CDR1 SGHRS, CDR2 YFSETQ. The CDR3 loop spans 17 amino acids. The CDR3 loop is CASSSLISGGSYNEQFF. The CDR3, as DNA: TGCGCCAGCAGCTCCTTAATTAGCGGGGGCTCCTACAATGAGCAGTTCTTC. The full variable domain, in which reference TRBV5-1 and TRBJ2-1 provide the parts outside the CDR3, is KAGVTQTPRYLIKTRGQQVTLSCSPISGHRSVSWYQQTPGQGLQFLFEYFSETQRNKGNFPGRFSGRQFSNSRSEMNVSTLELGDSALYLCASSSLISGGSYNEQFFGPGTRLTVL.

The table lists this clonotype with a few counts. The chain employs TRBV6-1 and TRBJ2-1; no definite D call. This CDR3 has 14 residues. The V gene's germline CDR1 is MNHNS and CDR2 SASEGT. Trimming removed 3 bases at V and 0 bases at J, with 6 bases between. This CDR3 is CASSDWSSYNEQFF. In DNA, the CDR3 is TGTGCCAGCAGTGACTGGTCCTCCTACAATGAGCAGTTCTTC.

Only a few counts were recorded for this clonotype. The V call is TRBV12-3 or TRBV12-4, the J call TRBJ1-1; TRBD1 matches at 7 bases. The CDR3 length is 15 residues. V shed 4 bases, J shed 0 bases, and the junction held 5 bases outside the gene matches. CDR3 DNA sequence: TGTGCCAGCAGTTATACAGGGGCCATGAACACTGAAGCTTTCTTT. It yields the protein CASSYTGAMNTEAFF.

Many counts were recorded for this clonotype. The chain uses TRBV4-1 and TRBJ2-7, with D unresolved. There are 13 residues in the CDR3. With 5 bases removed from V and 4 bases from J, the gap between germline ends came to 12 bases. Germline V CDR1 and CDR2: MGHRA, YSYEKL. CDR3 nucleotides: TGCGCCAGCAGCAAAAGAACTGGATACGAGCAGTACTTC. Its protein product is CASSKRTGYEQYF.